This is a list of T cell receptor beta chains from one sample in a study of T cell repertoires in cytomegalovirus infection. TCRdb ran MiXCR on the reads and lists one entry per CDR3 protein. The sample includes around 450,000 distinct CDR3 sequences, 11% of them seen just once. Sequenced input: PBMCs. These receptors originate from a human donor in good health (CMV status not recorded). Some clones in this sample may be carry-over from other donors' samples. Each CDR3 is given with its conserved first and last residue. The D gene is left open where the match is weak. Expanded clones get a size class; other rows say once, few or many, or leave the size out.

cdr3_nt: TGCAGTGCTATTTTCCCGGGACAGCTATACGAGCAGTACTTC; cdr3_aa: CSAIFPGQLYEQYF; v_call: TRBV20-1; clone_size: few; d_call: TRBD1; j_call: TRBJ2-7
cdr3_nt: TGTGCCAGCAGCCATACCCGGGTCCCTGAAGCTTTCTTT; cdr3_aa: CASSHTRVPEAFF; v_call: TRBV11-1; clone_size: many; d_call: NA; j_call: TRBJ1-1
cdr3_nt: TGTGCCAGCACCCTACAGGGCACGGGCAATCAGCCCCAGCATTTT; cdr3_aa: CASTLQGTGNQPQHF; v_call: TRBV19; clone_size: NA; d_call: NA; j_call: TRBJ1-5
cdr3_nt: TGTGCCAGCAGCTTAAGGAGCAGGGGGCTGACTGAAGCTTTCTTT; cdr3_aa: CASSLRSRGLTEAFF; v_call: TRBV11-2; clone_size: few; d_call: TRBD1; j_call: TRBJ1-1
cdr3_nt: TGTGCCAGCAGTTCCCCAGGGGCAGGCAACGGCTACACCTTC; cdr3_aa: CASSSPGAGNGYTF; v_call: TRBV28; clone_size: many; d_call: NA; j_call: TRBJ1-2
cdr3_nt: TGTGCCAGCAGGGGAGAGGGGGGGGAGCAGTACTTC; cdr3_aa: CASRGEGGEQYF; v_call: TRBV2; clone_size: many; d_call: NA; j_call: TRBJ2-7
cdr3_nt: TGTGCCAGCAGCACGGACAGGGGGCGCCAGCCCCAGCATTTT; cdr3_aa: CASSTDRGRQPQHF; v_call: TRBV28; clone_size: many; d_call: TRBD1; j_call: TRBJ1-5
cdr3_nt: TGTGCCAGCGTCCCCGGCGGGTTGAACGGCTACACCTTC; cdr3_aa: CASVPGGLNGYTF; v_call: TRBV5-5; clone_size: many; d_call: NA; j_call: TRBJ1-2
cdr3_nt: TGTGCCAGCAGCCAAGATCCGGGCCAGCCCCAGCATTTT; cdr3_aa: CASSQDPGQPQHF; v_call: TRBV4-2; clone_size: few; d_call: NA; j_call: TRBJ1-5
cdr3_nt: TGTGCCAGCAAACCACCCTCGGATGGCGGGACCCAGTACTTC; cdr3_aa: CASKPPSDGGTQYF; v_call: TRBV27; clone_size: many; d_call: NA; j_call: TRBJ2-5
cdr3_nt: TGTGCCAGCAGTGAAATCGGGTTCCGGCTTGATACGCAGTATTTT; cdr3_aa: CASSEIGFRLDTQYF; v_call: TRBV2; clone_size: many; d_call: NA; j_call: TRBJ2-3
cdr3_nt: TGTGCCAGCAGCTTGGGTGGACAGGTCTTAGCCAAAAACATTCAGTACTTC; cdr3_aa: CASSLGGQVLAKNIQYF; v_call: TRBV5-4; clone_size: many; d_call: TRBD1; j_call: TRBJ2-4
cdr3_nt: TGCAGTGCGGGGGTTGGAGAGACCCAGTACTTC; cdr3_aa: CSAGVGETQYF; v_call: TRBV20-1; clone_size: NA; d_call: NA; j_call: TRBJ2-5
cdr3_nt: TGTGCCAGCAGCCAAGTCTTTAGTCTGGAGACCCAGTACTTC; cdr3_aa: CASSQVFSLETQYF; v_call: TRBV3-1; clone_size: few; d_call: NA; j_call: TRBJ2-5
cdr3_nt: TGCAGTGCTAGTGGAAAACGGGGGGGGCTCGCCGGGGAGCTGTTTTTT; cdr3_aa: CSASGKRGGLAGELFF; v_call: TRBV20-1; clone_size: few; d_call: TRBD2; j_call: TRBJ2-2
cdr3_nt: TGTGCCAGCAGTAAGCGGGAGGGTTGGAATGAGCAGTTCTTC; cdr3_aa: CASSKREGWNEQFF; v_call: TRBV27; clone_size: many; d_call: TRBD2; j_call: TRBJ2-1
cdr3_nt: TGCAGTGCGAGACTTTACAATGAGCAGTTCTTC; cdr3_aa: CSARLYNEQFF; v_call: TRBV20-1; clone_size: NA; d_call: NA; j_call: TRBJ2-1
cdr3_nt: TGTGCCAGCAGCCACACGACGTGGGGACTTTACCACCAGCCCCAGCATTTT; cdr3_aa: CASSHTTWGLYHQPQHF; v_call: TRBV5-8; clone_size: many; d_call: NA; j_call: TRBJ1-5
cdr3_nt: TGTGCCAGCAGCCAACGATTATATAATTCACCCCTCCACTTT; cdr3_aa: CASSQRLYNSPLHF; v_call: TRBV14; clone_size: many; d_call: NA; j_call: TRBJ1-6
cdr3_nt: TGTGCCAGCAGCTCTAACAGGGTAAAACTGGATACGCAGTATTTT; cdr3_aa: CASSSNRVKLDTQYF; v_call: TRBV7-9; clone_size: few; d_call: NA; j_call: TRBJ2-3
cdr3_nt: TGTGCCAGCAGCGCCGGACAGGGGGCTATCCAAGAGACCCAGTACTTC; cdr3_aa: CASSAGQGAIQETQYF; v_call: TRBV9; clone_size: many; d_call: TRBD1; j_call: TRBJ2-5
cdr3_nt: TGTGCCAGCAGTCGCACAGGATTATCTGGGAAGACCCAGTACTTC; cdr3_aa: CASSRTGLSGKTQYF; v_call: TRBV12-3/TRBV12-4; clone_size: many; d_call: NA; j_call: TRBJ2-5
cdr3_nt: TGCAGCGTTGGGGACAGGGGCACAGATACGCAGTATTTT; cdr3_aa: CSVGDRGTDTQYF; v_call: TRBV29-1; clone_size: many; d_call: TRBD1; j_call: TRBJ2-3
cdr3_nt: TGTGCCAGCAGTACTATGGGGGGATATAATGAAAAACTGTTTTTT; cdr3_aa: CASSTMGGYNEKLFF; v_call: TRBV6-5; clone_size: many; d_call: NA; j_call: TRBJ1-4
cdr3_nt: TGTGCCAGCAGCCAAGAGCCGTCGGGTTCTAGCACAGATACGCAGTATTTT; cdr3_aa: CASSQEPSGSSTDTQYF; v_call: TRBV4-2; clone_size: NA; d_call: NA; j_call: TRBJ2-3
cdr3_nt: TGTGCCAGCAGAACAGGACTAGCCTTACAAGAGACCCAGTACTTC; cdr3_aa: CASRTGLALQETQYF; v_call: TRBV28; clone_size: NA; d_call: TRBD2; j_call: TRBJ2-5
cdr3_nt: TGTGCCAGCAGTTTAGTTCAGATGGAAGCTTTCTTT; cdr3_aa: CASSLVQMEAFF; v_call: TRBV12-3/TRBV12-4; clone_size: many; d_call: NA; j_call: TRBJ1-1
cdr3_nt: TGTGCCAGCAGCCGACTAGCCACGGGGACCGGGGAGCTGTTTTTT; cdr3_aa: CASSRLATGTGELFF; v_call: TRBV7-9; clone_size: NA; d_call: TRBD2; j_call: TRBJ2-2
cdr3_nt: TGCAGCGTTTGGCGGACAGGGGATCCCTACGAGCAGTACTTC; cdr3_aa: CSVWRTGDPYEQYF; v_call: TRBV29-1; clone_size: few; d_call: TRBD1; j_call: TRBJ2-7